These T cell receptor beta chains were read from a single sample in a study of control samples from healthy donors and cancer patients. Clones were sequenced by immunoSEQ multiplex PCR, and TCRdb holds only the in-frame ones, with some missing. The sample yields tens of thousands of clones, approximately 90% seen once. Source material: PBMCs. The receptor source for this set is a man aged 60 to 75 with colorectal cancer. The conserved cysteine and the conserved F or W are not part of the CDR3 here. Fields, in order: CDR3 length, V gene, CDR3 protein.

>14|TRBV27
ASRPAGRGQNTEAF
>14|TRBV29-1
SVAKGQGKPGNTIY
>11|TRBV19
ASSPSLNTEAF
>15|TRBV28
ASSSPGTSRTQDEQF
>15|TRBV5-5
ASSPIRGQGGTGELF
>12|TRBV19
ASSGASGTGELF
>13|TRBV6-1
ASSEALAGWGTQY
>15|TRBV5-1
ASSLVGGALREETQY
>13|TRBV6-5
ASSRQATHTDTQY
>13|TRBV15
ATSRDWATNQPQH
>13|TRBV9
ASSAGLAGGYEQF
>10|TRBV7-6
ASSQGGGEQY
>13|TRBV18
ASAANFHKGDTQY
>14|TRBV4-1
ASSSGLAGGYNEQF
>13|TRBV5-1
ASSLRDASTGELF
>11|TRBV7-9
ASSFAGHSPLH
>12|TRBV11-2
ASRAWERTGELF
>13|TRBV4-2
ASSQGVAGTGEQY
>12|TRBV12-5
ASGEDRVGSPLH
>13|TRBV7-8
ASSFGTGGGETQY
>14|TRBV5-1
ASSLGDSYLSETQY
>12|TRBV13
ASSSRRAQETQY
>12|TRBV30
AWRGPQTQYEQY
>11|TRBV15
ATSRATSVEQF
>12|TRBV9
ASSTRRENSPLH
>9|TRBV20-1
SALGSYEQY